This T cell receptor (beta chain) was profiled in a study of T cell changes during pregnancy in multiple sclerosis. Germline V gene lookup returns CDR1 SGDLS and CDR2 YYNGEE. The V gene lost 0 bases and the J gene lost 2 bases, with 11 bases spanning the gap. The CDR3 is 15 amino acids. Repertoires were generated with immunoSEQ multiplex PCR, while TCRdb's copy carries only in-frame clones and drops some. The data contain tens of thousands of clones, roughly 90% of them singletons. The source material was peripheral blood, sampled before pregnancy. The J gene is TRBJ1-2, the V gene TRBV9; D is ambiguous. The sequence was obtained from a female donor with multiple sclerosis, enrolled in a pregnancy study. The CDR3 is CASSVADLLNYGYTF. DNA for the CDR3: TGTGCCAGCAGCGTAGCGGACTTACTGAACTATGGCTACACCTTC.